This T cell receptor beta chain was sequenced during a study of cytomegalovirus exposure and HLA in healthy donors. PCR primers comprised 60 Vbeta and 13 Jbeta primers. Assay: immunoSEQ multiplex PCR; the TCRdb copy retains only in-frame clones and omits some. The sample lists nearly 110,000 clones, about 75% occurring once. This CDR3 region has 14 residues. CDR1 is MNHNY and CDR2 is SVGAGI in the germline V gene (reference sequence). Trimming shortened V by 0 bases and J by 8 bases, and 10 bases separated the two germline ends. Findings of the study overall: Earlier results showed most TCR beta V segments being productive about 87% or about 30% of the time. In a later analysis, at a false discovery rate of 0.05, roughly 17,000 TCR beta sequences were associated with HLA alleles.

This clone appeared a few times. The antigen is not known. This receptor was taken from a male donor in good health and CMV-seropositive. V is TRBV6-6 and J is TRBJ1-4; TRBD1 might be the D (6 bases). The sample comprised PBMCs. In nucleotides, the CDR3 is TGTGCCAGCAGTTACTCGACAGGACGGGAAAAACTGTTTTTT. Residues: CASSYSTGREKLFF.